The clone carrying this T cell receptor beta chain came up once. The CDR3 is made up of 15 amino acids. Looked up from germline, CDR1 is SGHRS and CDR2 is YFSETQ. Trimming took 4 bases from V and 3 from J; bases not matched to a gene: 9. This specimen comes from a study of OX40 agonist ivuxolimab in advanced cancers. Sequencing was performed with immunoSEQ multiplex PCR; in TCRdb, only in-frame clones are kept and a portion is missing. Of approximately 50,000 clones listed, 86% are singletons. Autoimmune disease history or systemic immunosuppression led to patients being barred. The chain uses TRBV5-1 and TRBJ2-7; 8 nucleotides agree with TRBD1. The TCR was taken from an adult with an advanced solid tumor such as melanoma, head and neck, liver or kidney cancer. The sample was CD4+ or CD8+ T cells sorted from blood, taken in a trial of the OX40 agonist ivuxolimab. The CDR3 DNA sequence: TGCGCCAGCAGCCCAAATCCGGGACAGGTCTACGAGCAGTACTTC. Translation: CASSPNPGQVYEQYF.